Listed here are 18 T cell receptor beta chains from one sample, sequenced in a study of CD8 T cells in Susac syndrome. Random hexamers were used to reverse transcribe 0.5 to 1 ug of RNA. TCRdb fed the immunoSEQ multiplex PCR reads into MiXCR, producing one record per CDR3 protein. The repertoire includes about 130,000 distinct CDR3 sequences, 94% of them detected once, and 0.095% to 0.15% sits in the top ten. The sequenced sample consisted of CD4+ T cells from PBMCs. These receptor sequences come from a human donor with multiple sclerosis.

The chain uses TRBV12-3 or TRBV12-4 and TRBJ2-7; 7 nucleotides match TRBD1. The junction had 8 bases not matched to a gene; V was cut back by 7 bases and J by 5 bases. The length of the CDR3 is 13 residues. The CDR3 loop is CASMSQGIDEQYF. For the CDR3, the DNA is TGTGCCAGCATGTCACAGGGGATCGACGAGCAGTACTTC.

The V and J genes are TRBV7-2 and TRBJ1-3, with D possibly matching TRBD1 (6 bases). This CDR3 contains 17 residues. V was pared by 7 bases and J by 2 bases, with 21 bases between. Germline assignment: CDR1 SGHTA and CDR2 FQGNSA. In nucleotides, the CDR3 is TGTGCCAGCATCCGAATGGCGGGGGCCCTTCCTGGAAACACCATATATTTT. Amino acids: CASIRMAGALPGNTIYF.

The chain recombines TRBV2 with TRBJ2-2; perhaps TRBD1 as D (6 bases). In germline, CDR1 is SNHLY, CDR2 FYNNEI. The V end was cut by 8 bases, the J end by 0 bases, with 10 bases between. The CDR3 totals 14 residues. CDR3 sequence (DNA): TGTGCCAGCTGGGGGCCACCGAACACCGGGGAGCTGTTTTTT. Protein product: CASWGPPNTGELFF. Drawing the rest from reference TRBV2 and TRBJ2-2, the complete variable domain is EPEVTQTPSHQVTQMGQEVILRCVPISNHLYFYWYRQILGQKVEFLVSFYNNEISEKSEIFDDQFSVERPDGSNFTLKIRSTKLEDSAMYFCASWGPPNTGELFFGEGSRLTVL.

The chain links TRBV3-1 to TRBJ2-2; 9 bases align to TRBD1. From germline, CDR1 is LGHDT and CDR2 YNNKEL (reference sequence). The CDR3 is 14 residues long. V shed 9 bases and J 6 bases; nucleotides not matched to a gene: 8. CDR3 nucleotides: TGTGCCAGTAACAGGGGGCCAGGGGCCGGGGAGCTGTTTTTT. Its protein product is CASNRGPGAGELFF. The complete variable domain, with remaining parts taken from reference TRBV3-1 and TRBJ2-2, reads DTAVSQTPKYLVTQMGNDKSIKCEQNLGHDTMYWYKQDSKKFLKIMFSYNNKELIINETVPNRFSPKSPDKAHLNLHINSLELGDSAVYFCASNRGPGAGELFFGEGSRLTVL.

This clonotype occurred once. The chain couples TRBV29-1 to TRBJ2-1; TRBD1 agrees at 7 bases. Trimming cost V 0 bases and J 4 bases; bases outside gene matches: 3. Germline V gene data show CDR1 as SQVTM and CDR2 as ANQGSEA. The CDR3 contains 14 residues. The CDR3 sequence is CSVEEDRKYNEQFF. In DNA form, the CDR3 reads TGCAGCGTTGAAGAGGACAGGAAATACAATGAGCAGTTCTTC.

This clonotype has a handful of counts. The chain links TRBV19 to TRBJ2-5; 7 nucleotides match TRBD1. The germline V gene has CDR1 LNHDA and CDR2 SQIVND (reference sequence). V trimming: 5 bases; J trimming: 2 bases; junction bases outside the gene matches: 2. The CDR3 extends over 13 amino acids. This CDR3 reads CASSSDRQETQYF. The CDR3 region has the DNA TGTGCCAGTAGTTCGGACAGGCAAGAGACCCAGTACTTC.

This chain uses TRBV12-3 or TRBV12-4 with TRBJ2-7; D is tentatively TRBD1 or TRBD2 (6 bases each). This CDR3 is 14 amino acids long. The V and J ends lost 5 bases and 5 bases respectively, with 16 bases between them. Here the CDR3 DNA reads TGTGCCAGCAGTGGACATCCACGGGGGCACGAGCAGTACTTC. Encoded protein: CASSGHPRGHEQYF.

The V and J genes are TRBV30 and TRBJ2-7; 9 nucleotides align to TRBD1. With 1 base clipped from V and 5 bases from J, the junction kept 3 bases outside the gene matches. Germline V gene data show CDR1 as GTSNPN and CDR2 as SVGIG (reference sequence). CDR3 size: 13 residues. CDR3 protein: CAWSGTGVNEQYF. The CDR3 DNA sequence: TGTGCCTGGAGTGGGACAGGGGTTAACGAGCAGTACTTC.

This clonotype was observed a handful of times. The genes are TRBV6-2 or TRBV6-3 and TRBJ2-3; D remains ambiguous. V shed 5 bases and J shed 2 bases, with 5 bases lying between them. The CDR3 covers 12 residues. Germline assignment: CDR1 MNHEY and CDR2 SVGEGT. The CDR3 bases are TGTGCCAGCAGTCCCTACACAGATACGCAGTATTTT. Its protein product is CASSPYTDTQYF.

This chain links TRBV19 with TRBJ1-5; possibly TRBD1 for D (5 bases). Germline V gene lookup returns CDR1 LNHDA and CDR2 SQIVND (reference sequence). Trimming took off 4 bases at V and 3 bases at J, with 28 bases between the two ends. The CDR3 consists of 20 residues. The CDR3 region has the DNA TGTGCCAGTAGTAGCGGGACGGTGAACTCCTTTACCTTTATCAATCAGCCCCAGCATTTT. Translation gives CASSSGTVNSFTFINQPQHF.

The J gene is TRBJ1-5, the V gene TRBV20-1, with D unresolved. V was cut by 3 bases and J by 3 bases, with 9 bases left in between. CDR1 is DFQATT and CDR2 is SNEGSKA in the germline V gene (reference sequence). This CDR3 is built from 13 residues. The CDR3 sequence is CSASTQDNQPQHF. The DNA of the CDR3 is TGCAGTGCTAGCACCCAGGACAATCAGCCCCAGCATTTT.

V usage is TRBV2 and J usage is TRBJ1-5; the D is unclear. Germline V gives CDR1 SNHLY, CDR2 FYNNEI. V was trimmed by 6 bases and J by 0 bases, leaving 18 bases between them. This CDR3 has 17 amino acids. CDR3 in amino acids: CASSVLGNPYSNQPQHF. Written as DNA, the CDR3 is TGTGCCAGCAGCGTTCTCGGGAACCCTTATAGCAATCAGCCCCAGCATTTT. Looking up the rest from reference TRBV2 and TRBJ1-5 gives the full variable domain: EPEVTQTPSHQVTQMGQEVILRCVPISNHLYFYWYRQILGQKVEFLVSFYNNEISEKSEIFDDQFSVERPDGSNFTLKIRSTKLEDSAMYFCASSVLGNPYSNQPQHFGDGTRLSIL.

The table lists this clonotype with a count of one. The chain links TRBV3-1 to TRBJ2-5, with 7 bases lining up with TRBD2. The CDR3 spans 16 residues. V trimming: 1 base; J trimming: 5 bases; junction bases outside the gene matches: 10. CDR1 is LGHDT and CDR2 is YNNKEL in the germline V gene (reference sequence). The CDR3 spells CASSQVGSGSRETQYF. In DNA, the CDR3 is TGTGCCAGCAGCCAAGTGGGTAGCGGGTCTCGGGAGACCCAGTACTTC.

The chain uses TRBV2 and TRBJ1-4; 10 bases are a match to TRBD1. The germline gives CDR1 SNHLY, CDR2 FYNNEI. Unmatched junction bases numbered 9, after V lost 6 bases and J lost 8 bases. This CDR3 region has 15 residues. The DNA for the CDR3 is TGTGCCAGCAGCCCGACAGGGGGCGAACCGGAAAAACTGTTTTTT. Protein product: CASSPTGGEPEKLFF.

CDR3 protein: CSAPERVVAGGSSSYNEQFF. The CDR3 DNA follows: TGCAGTGCTCCTGAGCGGGTGGTAGCGGGGGGCTCCAGCTCCTACAATGAGCAGTTCTTC. This chain links TRBV20-1 with TRBJ2-1; 10 bases are shared with TRBD2. Germline loops: CDR1 DFQATT, CDR2 SNEGSKA (reference sequence). The length of the CDR3 is 20 residues. The V gene end was trimmed by 5 bases and the J gene end by 0 bases; junction bases not matched to a gene: 19.

J is TRBJ2-7 and V is TRBV3-1; weak D call: TRBD1 (6 bases). The CDR3 is 13 residues long. Germline-derived CDR1 and CDR2 are LGHDT and YNNKEL (reference sequence). V shed 4 bases and J shed 4 bases, with 11 bases lying between them. The CDR3 spells CASSLGRGYEQYF. CDR3 DNA: TGTGCCAGCAGCCTTGGAAGGGGGTACGAGCAGTACTTC.

Only one count was recorded for this clonotype. V gene TRBV3-1 combines with J gene TRBJ2-7; D gene ambiguous. Germline V gene data show CDR1 as LGHDT and CDR2 as YNNKEL (reference sequence). The CDR3 runs 14 residues. Trimming took 0 bases from V and 13 from J, leaving 19 bases between them. The CDR3 reads CASSQDKGWAPPYF. The CDR3, as DNA: TGTGCCAGCAGCCAAGATAAGGGCTGGGCTCCCCCATACTTC.

This CDR3 reads CASSLIKTSGGNEQFF. In DNA form, the CDR3 reads TGTGCCAGCAGCTTAATCAAGACTAGCGGGGGCAATGAGCAGTTCTTC. J is TRBJ2-1 and V is TRBV7-2, with 12 bases matching TRBD2. Germline CDR1 and CDR2: SGHTA and FQGNSA. V lost 2 bases, J lost 6 bases, and 5 bases stayed unmatched. This CDR3 is 16 amino acids long.